This T cell receptor (beta chain) is from a study of CD8 T cells in ankylosing spondylitis (dated by TCRdb to 2017 to 2019). About the investigation overall: The study set out to find disease-linked TCR variants by profiling T cell receptor beta repertoires in ankylosing spondylitis patients and healthy donors. Peripheral blood was sampled, and synovial fluid was also collected from ankylosing spondylitis patients. The whole study cohort included over 85 healthy donors and about two dozen ankylosing spondylitis patients. What the study reported, not specific to this receptor: Blood from ankylosing spondylitis patients appeared to be characterized by a TCR beta motif composed of roughly 8 highly homologous amino acid variants. Some TCR beta motif variants had previously been reported in synovial fluid and blood of reactive arthritis patients, which suggested common disease-initiation mechanisms. According to the report, matched synovial fluid samples from ankylosing spondylitis patients were significantly enriched for the disease-linked clones. In peripheral blood, the disease-linked clones were found at relatively low frequencies and had a CD8+ phenotype.

These reads were obtained on an Illumina HiSeq 2500. Quantitative 5'-RACE with molecular barcodes was the method used to prepare the TCR beta libraries. In the original analysis: A new computational method, built on a probabilistic model of VDJ rearrangement, was used to identify disease-linked TCR variants. TCRdb reran the public reads through fastp at Q25 and MiXCR, keeping productive beta chains. Each record represents a unique CDR3 protein, reported with the most common genes and DNA among its rows. The V and J calls come from TCRdb's annotation, not from the publication. Within this sample are about 750,000 distinct CDR3 sequences, with 15% to 20% of them counted one time only. Under 20% of the sample lies in the top ten. The CDR3 numbers 17 residues from cysteine through phenylalanine. Only the CDR3 DNA is retained, 51 bases long and in frame from the first base. From V the trimming removes 4 bases and from J it removes 4 bases, while the gene matches leave 12 bases of the junction unaccounted for. The germline V gene (reference sequence) gives CDR1 as SEHNR and CDR2 as FQNEAQ.

This clonotype was picked up a small number of times. The target of this receptor is not known. No clone much larger than this one lies a single base away; base qualities are absent. The sample consisted of blood, either unsorted or a sorted T cell fraction (not recorded which). Rearrangement joined TRBV7-9 to TRBJ2-2; 7 of the junction bases match TRBD2. This receptor was obtained from a male donor with ankylosing spondylitis. The DNA sequence is TGTGCCAGCAGCTCCCACCAGGGCGGGAGTGGCACCGGGGAGCTGTTTTTT. It translates as CASSSHQGGSGTGELFF.